The subject of this entry is one T cell receptor (beta chain). The sample belongs to a study of OX40 agonist ivuxolimab in advanced cancers. For the study at large: Each patient was given ivuxolimab into a vein every 2 weeks, at 0.01 to 10 mg/kg.

The repertoire was sequenced with immunoSEQ multiplex PCR; TCRdb's copy has only in-frame clones and lacks some. The table includes about 22,000 clones, 80% to 90% detected once. In germline, CDR1 is SEHNR, CDR2 FQNEAQ (reference sequence). The CDR3 length is 17 residues. The V segment lost 6 bases and the J segment 0 bases; nucleotides outside the gene matches: 11. This TCR was recovered from an adult with an advanced solid tumor such as melanoma, head and neck, liver or kidney cancer. Material: CD4+ or CD8+ T cells sorted from blood, obtained in a trial of the OX40 agonist ivuxolimab. The chain joins TRBV7-9 to TRBJ2-7; 10 positions agree with TRBD2. The CDR3 DNA reads TGTGCCAGCAGGGGGCAGCGGGAGGGCCTTTCCTCCTACGAGCAGTACTTC. It codes for CASRGQREGLSSYEQYF.